What follows are 18 T cell receptor beta chains derived from one specimen sequenced in a study of beta chain features in type 1 diabetes. Study results and caveats: Patients with Type 1 diabetes showed moderately but significantly shorter TCRB CDR3s in all four CD4+ subsets.

Reverse transcription of all isolated RNA meant that expressed TCRB transcripts were sequenced. Some clones are missing from TCRdb's copy, which holds only in-frame ones; the method was immunoSEQ multiplex PCR. The sample has 600,000 or so clones, around 11% seen once; the top ten hold about 0.11%. Their specific antigens are unknown. Material: naive CD4+ T cells from blood. Receptor source: a man in his thirties or forties with type 1 diabetes.

This clone has a single count. The rearrangement links TRBV5-1 to TRBJ2-5, with D possibly being TRBD2 (6 bases). Per germline, CDR1 SGHRS and CDR2 YFSETQ. The CDR3 has 13 amino acids. Trimming took 3 bases from V and 5 from J, leaving 11 bases between them. The CDR3 coding sequence is TGCGCCAGCAGCTCACTAGCTACGGAGACCCAGTACTTC. As protein: CASSSLATETQYF.

This clone has just a few counts. This sequence joins TRBV29-1 and TRBJ1-5, with D perhaps TRBD1 (5 bases). This CDR3 has 14 amino acids. Germline CDR1 and CDR2: SQVTM and ANQGSEA. The V gene lost 3 bases and the J gene lost 1 base, with 10 bases spanning the gap. The DNA of the CDR3 is TGCAGCGTTGATGGGGGAGGGAGCAATCAGCCCCAGCATTTT. This codes for CSVDGGGSNQPQHF.

The rearrangement joins TRBV4-3 to TRBJ1-2; possible D gene TRBD1, 6 bases. This CDR3 contains 14 residues. V shed 4 bases and J shed 5 bases, with 14 bases lying between them. Germline CDR1 and CDR2: LGHNA and YSLEER. For the CDR3, the DNA is TGCGCCAGCAGCCGAACGGACAGACCGTATGGCTACACCTTC. It encodes CASSRTDRPYGYTF.

The rearrangement uses TRBV7-3 and TRBJ1-5, with D perhaps matching TRBD1 (6 bases). The CDR3 length is 16 residues. The V gene lost 4 bases and the J gene lost 7 bases, with 20 bases spanning the gap. Germline CDR1 reads SGHTA; CDR2 reads FQGTGA. The CDR3 nucleotides are TGTGCCAGCAGCTCGCCTCCACAGGGCCCACGCCAGCCCCAGCATTTT. It translates to CASSSPPQGPRQPQHF.

This clone was counted only a few times. The chain uses TRBV7-9 and TRBJ2-5; D is perhaps TRBD2 (6 bases). Germline V gene data show CDR1 as SEHNR and CDR2 as FQNEAQ (reference sequence). The V gene lost 5 bases and the J gene lost 5 bases, with 12 bases spanning the gap. This CDR3 contains 13 residues. CDR3 DNA sequence: TGTGCCAGCAGCGTGGGGGGTCGGGAGACCCAGTACTTC. It codes for CASSVGGRETQYF.

This clone was seen a handful of times. The same CDR3 also results from other DNA sequences found in this sample. The V and J genes are TRBV7-2 and TRBJ2-5; possibly TRBD2 for D (5 bases). Trimming shortened V by 3 bases and J by 5 bases, and 10 bases separated the two germline ends. Germline CDR1 and CDR2: SGHTA and FQGNSA. The CDR3 spans 13 residues. The CDR3 region has the DNA TGTGCCAGCAGCTTCTCCAGAGGGGAGACCCAGTACTTC. Amino acid sequence: CASSFSRGETQYF.

This clone was counted only a few times. The same CDR3 arises from other DNA sequences in this sample as well. V is TRBV20-1 and J is TRBJ1-2; unclear D gene. Germline CDR1 and CDR2: DFQATT and SNEGSKA (reference sequence). The CDR3 contains 11 residues. V was cut by 3 bases and J by 2 bases, with 4 bases left in between. The CDR3 spells CSARENYGYTF. Here the CDR3 DNA reads TGCAGTGCTAGGGAGAACTATGGCTACACCTTC.

This clone was seen only a few times. This chain links TRBV19 with TRBJ1-1, with unresolved D. CDR3 length equals 13 residues. The V and J ends lost 3 bases and 7 bases respectively, with 12 bases between them. The germline gives CDR1 LNHDA, CDR2 SQIVND (reference sequence). CDR3 residues: CASSIQGFGEAFF. The DNA for the CDR3 is TGTGCCAGTAGTATTCAAGGGTTTGGTGAAGCTTTCTTT. Full variable domain (outside the CDR3, taken from reference TRBV19 and TRBJ1-1): DGGITQSPKYLFRKEGQNVTLSCEQNLNHDAMYWYRQDPGQGLRLIYYSQIVNDFQKGDIAEGYSVSREKKESFPLTVTSAQKNPTAFYLCASSIQGFGEAFFGQGTRLTVV.

For this clone: Other DNA sequences from this sample encode an identical CDR3 as well. This chain uses TRBV4-3 with TRBJ1-3; no definite D call. This CDR3 is 15 amino acids long. Looked up from germline, CDR1 is LGHNA and CDR2 is YSLEER. V was pared by 1 base and J by 0 bases, with 7 bases between. CDR3 loop: CASSQVPGSGNTIYF. CDR3 in DNA: TGCGCCAGCAGCCAAGTACCAGGCTCTGGAAACACCATATATTTT.

This clone appeared a few times. The gene calls are TRBV14 and TRBJ1-2; no firm D call. The CDR3 totals 13 residues. V was clipped by 0 bases and J by 5 bases, with 7 bases between them. From germline, CDR1 is SGHDN and CDR2 FVKESK. CDR3 DNA: TGTGCCAGCAGCCAAGACCAACAATATGGCTACACCTTC. It encodes CASSQDQQYGYTF.

In its sample, this clone was seen a few times. The chain couples TRBV19 to TRBJ2-1; D call uncertain. In germline, CDR1 is LNHDA, CDR2 SQIVND (reference sequence). The CDR3 runs 15 residues. V was shortened by 3 bases and J by 3 bases, with 12 bases between the two germline ends. CDR3 sequence (DNA): TGTGCCAGTAGTATTTCCCGGGCGGACTACAATGAGCAGTTCTTC. Protein: CASSISRADYNEQFF.

This clone showed up just a few times. The chain is built from TRBV4-3 and TRBJ1-1; D ambiguous. Trimming left V 0 bases short and J 5 bases short, with 16 bases between. The germline gives CDR1 LGHNA, CDR2 YSLEER. The CDR3 totals 16 residues. Written as DNA, the CDR3 is TGCGCCAGCAGCCAAGATTATGGACGGGGAGGGACTGAAGCTTTCTTT. This sequence encodes CASSQDYGRGGTEAFF.

The V call is TRBV7-2, the J call TRBJ2-1; D possibly corresponds to TRBD2 (5 bases). From germline, CDR1 is SGHTA and CDR2 FQGNSA. The CDR3 spans 14 residues. Deletions cut 2 bases from V and 3 bases from J, with 8 bases between. CDR3 DNA sequence: TGTGCCAGCAGCTTAAGCGGCGTCTACAATGAGCAGTTCTTC. The encoded protein is CASSLSGVYNEQFF.

In this sample, this clone turned up a few times. The genes are TRBV7-2 and TRBJ1-2; D ambiguous. The V end was cut by 5 bases, the J end by 3 bases, with 13 bases between. Germline V gene lookup returns CDR1 SGHTA and CDR2 FQGNSA. CDR3 size: 14 residues. DNA for the CDR3: TGTGCCAGCAGCCCAAACGCTGGGGACTATGGCTACACCTTC. Its protein is CASSPNAGDYGYTF.

CDR3 DNA: TGTGCCAGCAGTTTGGACCCGTACCAAGAGACCCAGTACTTC. It encodes CASSLDPYQETQYF. The chain recombines TRBV27 with TRBJ2-5; D gene unclear. This CDR3 contains 14 residues. From germline, CDR1 is MNHEY and CDR2 SMNVEV (reference sequence). The V end lost 3 bases, the J end lost 0 bases, and 8 bases lay between the germline ends.

J is TRBJ2-3 and V is TRBV5-4; 12 bases agree with TRBD2. V shed 3 bases, J shed 3 bases, and the junction held 5 bases outside the gene matches. Germline V gene data show CDR1 as SGHNT and CDR2 as YYREEE (reference sequence). This CDR3 is built from 16 residues. The CDR3 loop is CASSSLTSGGTDTQYF. The CDR3 DNA follows: TGTGCCAGCAGCTCCCTGACTAGCGGGGGTACAGATACGCAGTATTTT. The full variable domain, its missing parts supplied by reference TRBV5-4 and TRBJ2-3, is ETGVTQSPTHLIKTRGQQVTLRCSSQSGHNTVSWYQQALGQGPQFIFQYYREEENGRGNFPPRFSGLQFPNYSSELNVNALELDDSALYLCASSSLTSGGTDTQYFGPGTRLTVL.

V is TRBV29-1 and J is TRBJ1-1; tentatively, D is TRBD1 (6 bases). Germline V gene sequence: CDR1 SQVTM, CDR2 ANQGSEA. The ends were cut back, 8 bases at V and 5 bases at J, with 15 bases in the middle. The CDR3 has 12 amino acids. The CDR3 sequence is CSSRTDLTEAFF. The CDR3 DNA sequence: TGCAGCTCACGGACAGATCTGACTGAAGCTTTCTTT.

In this sample, this clone turned up a few times. The rearrangement joins TRBV5-6 to TRBJ2-1; D might be TRBD2 (7 bases). Trimming removed 0 bases from V and 4 bases from J, with 14 bases in between. There are 16 residues in the CDR3. The germline V gene has CDR1 SGHDT and CDR2 YYEEEE. The CDR3 loop reads CASSLEGGPRYNEQFF. CDR3 in DNA: TGTGCCAGCAGCTTGGAGGGGGGGCCGAGGTACAATGAGCAGTTCTTC.